A single sample is the source of the 10 T cell receptor beta chains below, sequenced in a study of blood T cell repertoires in COVID-19. Clones were sequenced by immunoSEQ multiplex PCR, and TCRdb holds only the in-frame ones, with some missing. This repertoire shows 400,000 to 500,000 clones, about 88% found once; its top ten account for 1.4%. Sample: PBMCs or T cells enriched from blood (not recorded which). The source of these receptors is a woman aged 18-29 years who had been exposed to COVID-19.

The chain is built from TRBV28 and TRBJ1-5; 8 bases map to TRBD1. CDR3 length: 14 amino acids. CDR1 is MDHEN, CDR2 SYDVKM, per germline. Trimming at V came to 8 bases and at J to 7 bases, leaving 10 bases not matched to a gene. The CDR3 region has the DNA TGTGCCAGCGAACAGGGGGTATTCCGGCAGCCCCAGCATTTT. Protein product: CASEQGVFRQPQHF.

This clone was detected once. The chain joins TRBV28 to TRBJ2-1; the D gene is possibly TRBD2 (6 bases). Germline V gene lookup returns CDR1 MDHEN and CDR2 SYDVKM. The V end was cut by 7 bases, the J end by 2 bases, with 18 bases between. CDR3 length: 16 amino acids. In nucleotides, the CDR3 is TGTGCCAGCACCGAGGGACTTATCATGCCCTACAATGAGCAGTTCTTC. Translated: CASTEGLIMPYNEQFF. The full variable domain, its missing parts supplied by reference TRBV28 and TRBJ2-1, is DVKVTQSSRYLVKRTGEKVFLECVQDMDHENMFWYRQDPGLGLRLIYFSYDVKMKEKGDIPEGYSVSREKKERFSLILESASTNQTSMYLCASTEGLIMPYNEQFFGPGTRLTVL.

The chain couples TRBV7-9 to TRBJ2-3; 10 bases are shared with TRBD1. This CDR3 has 16 amino acids. V shed 5 bases, J shed 8 bases, and the junction held 13 bases outside the gene matches. Germline CDR1 SEHNR, CDR2 FQNEAQ (reference sequence). CDR3 nucleotides: TGTGCCAGCAGCGTCGGAAGGGACAGGGGTTTTGGTACGCAGTATTTT. This sequence encodes CASSVGRDRGFGTQYF.

The chain is built from TRBV6-5 and TRBJ2-7, with 8 nucleotides matching TRBD2. Germline CDR1 reads MNHEY; CDR2 reads SVGAGI. This CDR3 has 13 residues. Trimming at V came to 10 bases and at J to 2 bases, leaving 7 bases not matched to a gene. CDR3 residues: CATKHSGTYEQYF. The CDR3 DNA reads as TGTGCCACCAAACATAGCGGGACCTACGAGCAGTACTTC.

Comments on this clone: Just one base apart from a much larger clone, this may be a read error. The J gene is TRBJ1-5, the V gene TRBV6-2 or TRBV6-3, with 9 bases that match TRBD1. The CDR3 consists of 15 residues. From germline, CDR1 is MNHEY and CDR2 SVGEGT. V was clipped by 0 bases and J by 4 bases; unmatched bases: 1. The chain's CDR3 is CASSYSGTGNQPQHF. In nucleotides, the CDR3 is TGTGCCAGCAGTTACTCAGGGACAGGGAATCAGCCCCAGCATTTT.

The J gene is TRBJ1-2, the V gene TRBV4-1, with D possibly being TRBD1 (5 bases). The V gene's germline CDR1 is MGHRA and CDR2 YSYEKL. There are 14 residues in the CDR3. Deletions cut 3 bases from V and 1 base from J, with 9 bases between. CDR3 nucleotides: TGCGCCAGCAGCCACGGGGGGGATAACTATGGCTACACCTTC. Protein: CASSHGGDNYGYTF.

The rearrangement links TRBV27 to TRBJ2-2; 8 nucleotides line up with TRBD1. The germline CDR1 and CDR2 sequences are MNHEY and SMNVEV (reference sequence). The CDR3 runs to 14 residues. Germline trimming cut 6 bases from V and 6 bases from J; bases unmatched to any gene: 6. In nucleotides, the CDR3 is TGTGCCAGCAGCCGACAGGGGATCGCCGGGGAGCTGTTTTTT. This encodes CASSRQGIAGELFF.

V gene TRBV19 combines with J gene TRBJ1-4; TRBD1 aligns across 7 bases. This CDR3 has 17 residues. Germline V CDR1 and CDR2: LNHDA, SQIVND (reference sequence). J lost 5 bases, V lost 0 bases, and 9 bases had no gene match. The CDR3, as DNA: TGTGCCAGTAGTATAGAACGCTGGACAGGTACCAATGAAAAACTGTTTTTT. This encodes CASSIERWTGTNEKLFF.

The genes are TRBV4-3 and TRBJ2-7; TRBD1 matches 10 bases. The trim removed 3 bases at V and 2 bases at J, leaving 4 bases unmatched. CDR3 length: 15 residues. Germline CDR1 LGHNA, CDR2 YSLEER. CDR3 bases: TGCGCCAGCAGCCAGGGGACAGGGGTTACCTACGAGCAGTACTTC. It translates to CASSQGTGVTYEQYF.

The V call is TRBV5-4, the J call TRBJ2-7, with D possibly matching TRBD2 (6 bases). V was pared by 5 bases and J by 2 bases, with 20 bases between. Germline V gene sequence: CDR1 SGHNT, CDR2 YYREEE (reference sequence). The CDR3 is made up of 16 amino acids. The CDR3 loop is CASSPNPGTETYEQYF. CDR3 DNA sequence: TGTGCCAGCAGTCCAAACCCCGGGACTGAAACCTACGAGCAGTACTTC.